A selection of T cell receptor beta chains follows, all from one sample in a study of shared clonotypes between healthy human individuals. Profiled with immunoSEQ multiplex PCR; TCRdb holds only in-frame clones, not every one. The sample records about 2.4 million clones, 80% to 95% being singletons. The specimen was naive CD4+ T cells from PBMCs. These receptor sequences come from a man aged 18 to 30 in good health. Some clones in this sample may be carry-over from other donors' samples. Each CDR3 is given with its conserved first and last residue. The D gene is left open where the match is weak. Size tells how often a clone was seen (once, few, many) or the class of an expanded clone, and some rows leave it out.

d_call	v_call	clone_size	j_call	cdr3_aa	cdr3_nt
NA	TRBV18	NA	TRBJ2-7	CASSGAGQLSSYEQYF	TGTGCCAGCTCAGGCGCGGGACAGTTAAGCTCCTACGAGCAGTACTTC
NA	TRBV28	NA	TRBJ1-2	CASSQGGGEGYTF	TGTGCCAGCAGTCAGGGTGGGGGAGAAGGCTACACCTTC
TRBD1	TRBV5-3	NA	TRBJ2-7	CARSYSSGTGAYEQYF	TGTGCCAGAAGCTATTCCTCCGGGACAGGAGCCTACGAGCAGTACTTC
NA	TRBV28	NA	TRBJ1-5	CASSLYRASNQPQHF	TGTGCCAGCAGTTTATACAGGGCCAGCAATCAGCCCCAGCATTTT
TRBD1	TRBV28	NA	TRBJ2-5	CASSLGPGQGVRETQYF	TGTGCCAGCAGCTTAGGCCCGGGACAGGGGGTAAGGGAGACCCAGTACTTC
TRBD2	TRBV6-1	once	TRBJ2-4	CASSVSSGSSANLAKNIQYF	TGTGCCAGCAGTGTATCTAGCGGGAGTTCCGCGAACCTAGCCAAAAACATTCAGTACTTC
NA	TRBV29-1	NA	TRBJ1-4	CSVRGALNEKLLF	TGCAGCGTTAGGGGGGCCCTTAATGAAAAACTGCTTTTT
NA	TRBV6-1	NA	TRBJ2-5	CASISGTFWTQYF	TGTGCCAGCATCTCCGGGACTTTTTGGACCCAGTACTTC
NA	TRBV6-5	NA	TRBJ2-1	CASSSPGSINEQFF	TGTGCCAGCAGCTCTCCGGGCTCTATCAATGAGCAGTTCTTC
NA	TRBV2	few	TRBJ2-1	CASKMEGADEQFF	TGTGCCAGCAAGATGGAGGGGGCAGATGAGCAGTTCTTC
TRBD2	TRBV5-6	NA	TRBJ2-7	CASSLAGLAGSYEQYF	TGTGCCAGCAGCTTGGCAGGGCTAGCGGGATCCTACGAGCAGTACTTC
TRBD2	TRBV10-1	NA	TRBJ2-7	CASSVGTTTSYEQYF	TGCGCCAGCAGTGTGGGGACTACCACTTCCTACGAGCAGTACTTC
NA	TRBV5-1	NA	TRBJ2-5	CASSLAPWETQYF	TGCGCCAGCAGCTTGGCCCCCTGGGAGACCCAGTACTTC
NA	TRBV25-1	NA	TRBJ2-7	CASSEWPGDSSYEQYF	TGTGCCAGCAGTGAATGGCCAGGGGATTCTTCCTACGAGCAGTACTTC
TRBD1	TRBV28	NA	TRBJ1-4	CASSSRGTGNEKLFF	TGTGCCAGCAGTTCCCGAGGGACAGGGAATGAAAAACTGTTTTTT
NA	TRBV5-1	NA	TRBJ1-5	CASSLEGGQPQHF	TGCGCCAGCAGCTTGGAAGGGGGACAGCCCCAGCATTTT
TRBD2	TRBV7-3	NA	TRBJ2-3	CASSSGLAVTDTQYF	TGTGCCAGCAGTTCGGGACTAGCGGTCACAGATACGCAGTATTTT
NA	TRBV6-5	NA	TRBJ2-2	CASSYRTGAGELFF	TGTGCCAGCAGTTACCGCACGGGCGCCGGGGAGCTGTTTTTT
TRBD1	TRBV4-1	NA	TRBJ2-1	CASSQSRDRADNEQFF	TGCGCCAGCAGCCAGAGCCGGGACAGGGCTGACAATGAGCAGTTCTTC
TRBD2	TRBV4-2	NA	TRBJ2-3	CASSQVSGRATDTQYF	TGTGCCAGCAGCCAAGTGAGCGGGAGGGCCACAGATACGCAGTATTTT
NA	TRBV30	once	TRBJ1-6	CAWSVAGGSSPLHF	TGTGCCTGGAGTGTTGCGGGAGGTAGTTCACCCCTCCACTTT
NA	TRBV11-1	NA	TRBJ1-1	CASSLARNSRDTEAFF	TGTGCCAGCAGCTTAGCGAGGAATTCAAGGGACACTGAAGCTTTCTTT
NA	TRBV19	NA	TRBJ1-1	CASSREGVTEAFF	TGTGCCAGTAGTAGGGAGGGGGTGACTGAAGCTTTCTTT
NA	TRBV19	NA	TRBJ1-1	CASSIQSLNTEAFF	TGTGCCAGTAGTATACAGAGTTTGAACACTGAAGCTTTCTTT
NA	TRBV18	NA	TRBJ2-1	CASSPRSGIDSYNEQFF	TGTGCCAGCTCACCACGGTCAGGCATAGACTCCTACAATGAGCAGTTCTTC
TRBD1	TRBV10-3	NA	TRBJ1-2	CAISEALTGRYTF	TGTGCCATCAGTGAGGCCCTGACAGGGCGCTACACCTTC
NA	TRBV11-3	NA	TRBJ1-2	CASSPIGARGYGYTF	TGTGCCAGCAGCCCGATAGGGGCGCGGGGCTATGGCTACACCTTC
TRBD1	TRBV10-3	NA	TRBJ2-7	CAISGQGRSGEQYF	TGTGCCATCAGCGGACAGGGTAGATCGGGCGAGCAGTACTTC
NA	TRBV27	NA	TRBJ1-1	CASSLFSGVDSPNTEAFF	TGTGCCAGCAGTTTATTCTCCGGGGTGGACAGCCCTAACACTGAAGCTTTCTTT
TRBD2	TRBV2	NA	TRBJ2-7	CASSLLAGGLSEQYF	TGTGCCAGCAGTCTCTTAGCGGGAGGGCTAAGCGAGCAGTACTTC
TRBD2	TRBV6-1	once	TRBJ2-1	CATTLAGGGYNEQFF	TGTGCCACCACTTTAGCGGGAGGGGGGTACAATGAGCAGTTCTTC
NA	TRBV7-9	NA	TRBJ2-6	CASNEGRSGANVLTF	TGTGCCAGCAACGAGGGACGCTCTGGGGCCAACGTCCTGACTTTC
NA	TRBV28	NA	TRBJ2-3	CASDQGGVGSWTQYF	TGTGCCAGCGATCAAGGGGGGGTAGGAAGTTGGACGCAGTATTTT
NA	TRBV7-3	NA	TRBJ1-1	CASSPEGDKGAFF	TGTGCCAGCAGCCCAGAGGGGGACAAGGGAGCTTTCTTT
TRBD2	TRBV6-1	NA	TRBJ2-5	CASSEGLPETQYF	TGTGCCAGCAGTGAGGGACTACCAGAGACCCAGTACTTC
NA	TRBV7-2	once	TRBJ2-1	CASSAGLHSSYNEQFF	TGTGCCAGCAGCGCAGGACTGCACAGCTCCTACAATGAGCAGTTCTTC
NA	TRBV11-2	NA	TRBJ2-7	CASSLDLTDEQYF	TGTGCCAGCAGCTTAGATCTAACGGACGAGCAGTACTTC